Listed below are T cell receptor beta chains from one sample, sequenced in a study of shared clonotypes between healthy human individuals. Libraries were prepared by immunoSEQ multiplex PCR; TCRdb keeps only in-frame clonotypes and omits some of them. The sample gives roughly 120,000 clones, around 73% of which show up once; approximately 23% is in the top ten. Sequencing used memory CD8+ T cells sorted from blood. These receptors originate from a woman aged 25 to 39 in good health. Each CDR3 is given with its conserved first and last residue. Fields, in order: CDR3 DNA, CDR3 protein, D gene, clone size, V gene, J gene. A D gene is named only where the DNA matches it firmly. Only part of the rows carry a size: once, few, many, or a class if the clone is expanded.

cdr3_nt: TGCGCCAGCAGCCAAGATTGGGACACTAGCGGGAGGGCGCGAACCATTCAGTACTTC
cdr3_aa: CASSQDWDTSGRARTIQYF
d_call: TRBD2
clone_size: -
v_call: TRBV4-1
j_call: TRBJ2-4

cdr3_nt: TGTGCCAGCAGTCTCAACCTTCTCACCGGGGAGCTGTTTTTT
cdr3_aa: CASSLNLLTGELFF
d_call: -
clone_size: -
v_call: TRBV27
j_call: TRBJ2-2

cdr3_nt: TGTGCTAGTGGTTTGGTCCGATTCGATCATGACAGGGAAGGTGAGCAGTTCTTC
cdr3_aa: CASGLVRFDHDREGEQFF
d_call: TRBD1
clone_size: -
v_call: TRBV12-5
j_call: TRBJ2-1

cdr3_nt: TGCGCCAGCAGCTTGGCACAGGGGATAAAGCAGAGAGCTTTCTTT
cdr3_aa: CASSLAQGIKQRAFF
d_call: TRBD1
clone_size: -
v_call: TRBV5-1
j_call: TRBJ1-1

cdr3_nt: TGTGCCAGCCGTTTGGGTGAGACCCAGTACTTC
cdr3_aa: CASRLGETQYF
d_call: -
clone_size: -
v_call: TRBV27
j_call: TRBJ2-5

cdr3_nt: TGTGCCAGCAGTCAGCCGGGACAGGGGGCTGATCATGAGCAGTTCTTC
cdr3_aa: CASSQPGQGADHEQFF
d_call: TRBD1
clone_size: -
v_call: TRBV25-1
j_call: TRBJ2-1

cdr3_nt: TGTGCCAGCTCACCCTACCAGGGTAACGGCAGGGCCAACGTCCTGACTTTC
cdr3_aa: CASSPYQGNGRANVLTF
d_call: -
clone_size: once
v_call: TRBV18
j_call: TRBJ2-6

cdr3_nt: TGTGCCAGCAGCTTGGAGGCTCAAGAGACCCAGTACTTC
cdr3_aa: CASSLEAQETQYF
d_call: -
clone_size: few
v_call: TRBV5-4
j_call: TRBJ2-5

cdr3_nt: TGTGCCAGCAGCTCCTCTCAAGCGGGACCCCACCCCACAGATACGCAGTATTTT
cdr3_aa: CASSSSQAGPHPTDTQYF
d_call: TRBD2
clone_size: few
v_call: TRBV7-3
j_call: TRBJ2-3

cdr3_nt: TGCGCCAGCAGCAGTGGACAGGGGGCGAACACTGAAGCTTTCTTT
cdr3_aa: CASSSGQGANTEAFF
d_call: TRBD1
clone_size: few
v_call: TRBV10-1
j_call: TRBJ1-1

cdr3_nt: TGCGCCAGCAGCTTGGAACAAGTGAACACTGAAGCTTTCTTT
cdr3_aa: CASSLEQVNTEAFF
d_call: -
clone_size: few
v_call: TRBV5-1
j_call: TRBJ1-1

cdr3_nt: TGTGCCATCAGTTTACTAAGCTCCTACAATGAGCAGTTCTTC
cdr3_aa: CAISLLSSYNEQFF
d_call: -
clone_size: -
v_call: TRBV10-3
j_call: TRBJ2-1

cdr3_nt: TGTGCCAGCTCACAACAGGGGGCGAACACTGAAGCTTTCTTT
cdr3_aa: CASSQQGANTEAFF
d_call: TRBD1
clone_size: -
v_call: TRBV18
j_call: TRBJ1-1

cdr3_nt: TGCAGCGTTGAAGCTTTTGGAGTTGGTCTCGCAGATACGCAGTATTTT
cdr3_aa: CSVEAFGVGLADTQYF
d_call: -
clone_size: -
v_call: TRBV29-1
j_call: TRBJ2-3

cdr3_nt: TGTGCCCGTGGTGGGGGTATGGTGGATGGCTACACCTTC
cdr3_aa: CARGGGMVDGYTF
d_call: -
clone_size: -
v_call: TRBV2
j_call: TRBJ1-2

cdr3_nt: TGTGCCTGGAGTGTACCTTTCCAGGTAGTTGTCAAAGGGCAGTATTTT
cdr3_aa: CAWSVPFQVVVKGQYF
d_call: -
clone_size: -
v_call: TRBV30
j_call: TRBJ2-3

cdr3_nt: TGTGCCAGCTCATCCGGGACAGGGGATCCTGAAGCTTTCTTT
cdr3_aa: CASSSGTGDPEAFF
d_call: TRBD1
clone_size: -
v_call: TRBV18
j_call: TRBJ1-1

cdr3_nt: TGTGCCAGCAAGCCCATCGGGGATTACGAGCAGTACTTC
cdr3_aa: CASKPIGDYEQYF
d_call: -
clone_size: -
v_call: TRBV2
j_call: TRBJ2-7

cdr3_nt: TGTGCCAGCAGCGTGACAAAACAGCCTAGCAATCAGCCCCAGCATTTT
cdr3_aa: CASSVTKQPSNQPQHF
d_call: -
clone_size: -
v_call: TRBV9
j_call: TRBJ1-5

cdr3_nt: TGTGCCAGCAGCATTAGCGGGATTCCCTACGAGCAGTACTTC
cdr3_aa: CASSISGIPYEQYF
d_call: TRBD2
clone_size: -
v_call: TRBV7-2
j_call: TRBJ2-7

cdr3_nt: TGTGCCAGTATCCCGGATGGGGCAGGGATCTCCTACAATGAGCAGTTCTTC
cdr3_aa: CASIPDGAGISYNEQFF
d_call: -
clone_size: -
v_call: TRBV19
j_call: TRBJ2-1

cdr3_nt: TGTGCCAGCGAAGGGCCAGGGGGCCTTACCTCCAACACTGAAGCTTTCTTT
cdr3_aa: CASEGPGGLTSNTEAFF
d_call: TRBD1
clone_size: -
v_call: TRBV25-1
j_call: TRBJ1-1

cdr3_nt: TGTGCCATCAGTGAGCCTATCTGGGACAGTATCTATGGCTACACCTTC
cdr3_aa: CAISEPIWDSIYGYTF
d_call: TRBD1
clone_size: -
v_call: TRBV10-3
j_call: TRBJ1-2

cdr3_nt: TGCGCCAGCAGCCGCGACACGGCGAACACCGGGGAGCTGTTTTTT
cdr3_aa: CASSRDTANTGELFF
d_call: -
clone_size: -
v_call: TRBV10-1
j_call: TRBJ2-2